This is a list of T cell receptor beta chains from one sample in a study of T cells in Graves' hyperthyroidism and ophthalmopathy. TCRdb redid the calling of the multiplex PCR reads with MiXCR, one entry per CDR3 protein. In the table there are fewer than 650,000 distinct CDR3 sequences, roughly 14% of which are singletons. The sample comprised blood. Every receptor here comes from a woman in her 40s with Graves' ophthalmopathy. The CDR3 runs from the conserved cysteine through the conserved F or W. The order of the fields is J gene, clone size, V gene, D gene, CDR3 protein. A D gene is named only where the DNA matches it firmly. Expanded clones get a size class; other rows say once, few or many, or leave the size out.

j_gene: TRBJ2-2
abundance: many
v_gene: TRBV2
d_gene: NA
CDR3aa: CASSADWPNTGELFF

j_gene: TRBJ1-2
abundance: NA
v_gene: TRBV7-8
d_gene: NA
CDR3aa: CASSSPRNYGYTF

j_gene: TRBJ1-1
abundance: many
v_gene: TRBV27
d_gene: NA
CDR3aa: CASSLDPLNTEAFF

j_gene: TRBJ1-1
abundance: few
v_gene: TRBV19
d_gene: NA
CDR3aa: CASSIYGANTEAFF

j_gene: TRBJ1-5
abundance: NA
v_gene: TRBV20-1
d_gene: NA
CDR3aa: CSAGTLSDQPQHF

j_gene: TRBJ2-2
abundance: many
v_gene: TRBV12-3/TRBV12-4
d_gene: NA
CDR3aa: CASSPDLGGELFF

j_gene: TRBJ2-7
abundance: NA
v_gene: TRBV6-2/TRBV6-3
d_gene: TRBD2
CDR3aa: CASSYPGRGYYEQYF

j_gene: TRBJ1-1
abundance: many
v_gene: TRBV5-1
d_gene: TRBD1
CDR3aa: CASSFSSGTGGTEAFF

j_gene: TRBJ1-2
abundance: many
v_gene: TRBV2
d_gene: TRBD1
CDR3aa: CASMWSGGPYGYTF

j_gene: TRBJ1-1
abundance: NA
v_gene: TRBV19
d_gene: NA
CDR3aa: CASSILDRNTEAFF

j_gene: TRBJ2-7
abundance: NA
v_gene: TRBV6-1
d_gene: NA
CDR3aa: CASSSTKQGVEQYF

j_gene: TRBJ1-1
abundance: many
v_gene: TRBV11-2
d_gene: NA
CDR3aa: CASSYLYNTEAFF

j_gene: TRBJ1-5
abundance: NA
v_gene: TRBV6-2/TRBV6-3
d_gene: NA
CDR3aa: CASSFSYGNSNQPQHF

j_gene: TRBJ2-7
abundance: many
v_gene: TRBV20-1
d_gene: NA
CDR3aa: CSAVGLRVYEQYF

j_gene: TRBJ2-7
abundance: many
v_gene: TRBV6-5
d_gene: TRBD2
CDR3aa: CASSYSIGSGRGEQYF

j_gene: TRBJ1-2
abundance: NA
v_gene: TRBV24-1
d_gene: NA
CDR3aa: CATSDGGYDGYTF

j_gene: TRBJ1-5
abundance: NA
v_gene: TRBV6-2/TRBV6-3
d_gene: NA
CDR3aa: CASNRRLGLVYQPQHF

j_gene: TRBJ2-2
abundance: many
v_gene: TRBV7-8
d_gene: TRBD2
CDR3aa: CASSLTGLAGVGGELFF

j_gene: TRBJ1-5
abundance: many
v_gene: TRBV15
d_gene: NA
CDR3aa: CATSRDLRPGTLGGQPQHF

j_gene: TRBJ2-7
abundance: many
v_gene: TRBV3-1
d_gene: TRBD2
CDR3aa: CASSPGLVNEQYF

j_gene: TRBJ2-7
abundance: NA
v_gene: TRBV5-1
d_gene: NA
CDR3aa: CASSLEYGFNSYEQYF

j_gene: TRBJ1-3
abundance: many
v_gene: TRBV2
d_gene: NA
CDR3aa: CASRGPGRSSGNTIYF

j_gene: TRBJ2-7
abundance: many
v_gene: TRBV6-5
d_gene: NA
CDR3aa: CASSYSRGGTEQYF

j_gene: TRBJ2-7
abundance: NA
v_gene: TRBV7-3
d_gene: NA
CDR3aa: CASSLTSLTSYEQYF

j_gene: TRBJ2-5
abundance: NA
v_gene: TRBV11-2
d_gene: TRBD2
CDR3aa: CASSRTSGSHETQYF

j_gene: TRBJ1-2
abundance: many
v_gene: TRBV5-1
d_gene: NA
CDR3aa: CASSWAGGLYGYTF

j_gene: TRBJ2-2
abundance: many
v_gene: TRBV6-2/TRBV6-3
d_gene: TRBD2
CDR3aa: CASSSYGLAVNTGELFF

j_gene: TRBJ1-2
abundance: few
v_gene: TRBV6-5
d_gene: NA
CDR3aa: CASSYDGTAGGYTF

j_gene: TRBJ2-2
abundance: NA
v_gene: TRBV7-6
d_gene: TRBD2
CDR3aa: CASSLLRGSDGELFF

j_gene: TRBJ1-1
abundance: many
v_gene: TRBV7-2
d_gene: NA
CDR3aa: CASRRAGPTTEAFF

j_gene: TRBJ2-7
abundance: few
v_gene: TRBV30
d_gene: NA
CDR3aa: CAWSVGAYEQYF

j_gene: TRBJ1-1
abundance: many
v_gene: TRBV28
d_gene: NA
CDR3aa: CASSLQGEWNTEAFF

j_gene: TRBJ2-7
abundance: many
v_gene: TRBV7-8
d_gene: NA
CDR3aa: CASSSQVGEQYF

j_gene: TRBJ2-7
abundance: many
v_gene: TRBV6-1
d_gene: NA
CDR3aa: CASNPDWGASTYEQYF

j_gene: TRBJ1-1
abundance: many
v_gene: TRBV12-5
d_gene: NA
CDR3aa: CASGFGPGVPSNTEAFF

j_gene: TRBJ2-7
abundance: NA
v_gene: TRBV20-1
d_gene: TRBD1
CDR3aa: CSDRDRSSYEQYF

j_gene: TRBJ1-5
abundance: many
v_gene: TRBV19
d_gene: NA
CDR3aa: CASSPSSLSQPQHF